Listed below are T cell receptor beta chains from one sample, sequenced in a study of T cell repertoires in cytomegalovirus infection. TCRdb recomputed calls from the reads with MiXCR, one row per CDR3 protein. Among 290,000 or so distinct CDR3 sequences listed, around 9.1% were seen once. Sequencing was carried out using PBMCs. The origin of the receptors is a human donor in good health (CMV status not recorded). Some clones in this sample may be carry-over from other donors' samples. Both conserved end residues are part of each CDR3. The order of the fields is V gene, J gene, clone size, D gene, CDR3 protein, CDR3 DNA. D genes are given only for firm matches. The listing skips clone size in some rows; elsewhere it reads once, few, many or a size class.

V gene: TRBV5-5; J gene: TRBJ1-4; clone size: -; D gene: -; CDR3 protein: CASSLRSATNEKLFF; CDR3 DNA: TGTGCCAGCAGCTTGCGGTCAGCAACTAATGAAAAACTGTTTTTT
V gene: TRBV29-1; J gene: TRBJ1-2; clone size: many; D gene: -; CDR3 protein: CSVDRWDGGYTF; CDR3 DNA: TGCAGCGTTGATCGGTGGGACGGAGGCTACACCTTC
V gene: TRBV7-2; J gene: TRBJ2-2; clone size: many; D gene: -; CDR3 protein: CASSHSGTPSGELFF; CDR3 DNA: TGTGCCAGCAGCCACTCCGGGACCCCGTCCGGGGAGCTGTTTTTT
V gene: TRBV6-2/TRBV6-3; J gene: TRBJ2-1; clone size: many; D gene: -; CDR3 protein: CASSLQGYKKQFF; CDR3 DNA: TGTGCCAGCAGTTTGCAGGGCTACAAAAAGCAGTTCTTC
V gene: TRBV25-1; J gene: TRBJ1-2; clone size: few; D gene: TRBD1; CDR3 protein: CASRKTGLYGYTF; CDR3 DNA: TGTGCCAGCAGAAAGACAGGGTTATATGGCTACACCTTC
V gene: TRBV6-4; J gene: TRBJ1-2; clone size: many; D gene: TRBD1; CDR3 protein: CASSEKGKGATGYTF; CDR3 DNA: TGTGCCAGCAGTGAGAAAGGAAAGGGGGCGACTGGCTACACCTTC
V gene: TRBV20-1; J gene: TRBJ2-5; clone size: few; D gene: -; CDR3 protein: CSARVEGFGAQYF; CDR3 DNA: TGCAGTGCTAGAGTTGAAGGGTTTGGGGCCCAGTACTTC
V gene: TRBV20-1; J gene: TRBJ2-1; clone size: -; D gene: TRBD2; CDR3 protein: CSARVAGGQSEQFF; CDR3 DNA: TGCAGTGCTAGGGTAGCGGGGGGGCAGAGTGAGCAGTTCTTC
V gene: TRBV6-8; J gene: TRBJ2-3; clone size: many; D gene: -; CDR3 protein: CASSRNARDTQYF; CDR3 DNA: TGTGCCAGCAGTAGGAACGCAAGGGATACGCAGTATTTT
V gene: TRBV7-9; J gene: TRBJ2-6; clone size: few; D gene: -; CDR3 protein: CASSPSVSGANVLTF; CDR3 DNA: TGTGCCAGCAGCCCATCAGTCTCTGGGGCCAACGTCCTGACTTTC
V gene: TRBV28; J gene: TRBJ2-5; clone size: many; D gene: -; CDR3 protein: CASSLRRQEETQYF; CDR3 DNA: TGTGCCAGCAGTTTACGACGACAGGAAGAGACCCAGTACTTC
V gene: TRBV7-2; J gene: TRBJ2-1; clone size: many; D gene: -; CDR3 protein: CASSLSGVSQFF; CDR3 DNA: TGTGCCAGCAGCTTATCAGGGGTTTCGCAGTTCTTC
V gene: TRBV20-1; J gene: TRBJ2-5; clone size: many; D gene: -; CDR3 protein: CSARERLETQYF; CDR3 DNA: TGCAGTGCTAGGGAGCGCTTGGAGACCCAGTACTTC
V gene: TRBV12-3/TRBV12-4; J gene: TRBJ2-3; clone size: many; D gene: TRBD2; CDR3 protein: CASSLVGWAGGQSYF; CDR3 DNA: TGTGCCAGCAGTTTAGTTGGTTGGGCGGGGGGGCAGTCGTATTTT
V gene: TRBV6-2/TRBV6-3; J gene: TRBJ2-5; clone size: many; D gene: -; CDR3 protein: CASRRSSIQETQYF; CDR3 DNA: TGTGCCAGCAGGCGATCATCGATCCAAGAGACCCAGTACTTC
V gene: TRBV7-8; J gene: TRBJ1-4; clone size: many; D gene: TRBD1; CDR3 protein: CASSPGTGQVKLFF; CDR3 DNA: TGTGCCAGCAGCCCGGGGACAGGGCAAGTAAAACTGTTTTTT
V gene: TRBV4-2; J gene: TRBJ2-1; clone size: many; D gene: -; CDR3 protein: CASSQIESSYNEQFF; CDR3 DNA: TGTGCCAGCAGCCAGATCGAAAGCTCCTACAATGAGCAGTTCTTC
V gene: TRBV6-5; J gene: TRBJ1-4; clone size: -; D gene: -; CDR3 protein: CASSWRRTPPEKLFF; CDR3 DNA: TGTGCCAGCAGTTGGCGCCGGACCCCTCCTGAAAAACTGTTTTTT
V gene: TRBV6-2/TRBV6-3; J gene: TRBJ1-6; clone size: few; D gene: -; CDR3 protein: CASSYTRGERSPLHF; CDR3 DNA: TGTGCCAGCAGTTACACTAGGGGAGAACGATCACCCCTCCACTTT
V gene: TRBV10-3; J gene: TRBJ2-7; clone size: few; D gene: -; CDR3 protein: CATLLPGPRGDEQYF; CDR3 DNA: TGTGCCACATTGCTACCGGGACCCCGGGGAGACGAGCAGTACTTC
V gene: TRBV3-1; J gene: TRBJ2-7; clone size: many; D gene: -; CDR3 protein: CASSQVRNEQYF; CDR3 DNA: TGTGCCAGCAGCCAAGTCCGCAACGAGCAGTACTTC
V gene: TRBV5-1; J gene: TRBJ2-7; clone size: -; D gene: TRBD1; CDR3 protein: CASATGQGAYEQYF; CDR3 DNA: TGCGCCAGCGCTACGGGACAGGGGGCCTACGAGCAGTACTTC
V gene: TRBV7-6; J gene: TRBJ2-6; clone size: many; D gene: -; CDR3 protein: CASSFSGANVLTF; CDR3 DNA: TGTGCCAGCAGCTTTTCTGGGGCCAACGTCCTGACTTTC
V gene: TRBV29-1; J gene: TRBJ1-1; clone size: -; D gene: -; CDR3 protein: CSVESLRGTEAFF; CDR3 DNA: TGCAGCGTTGAATCTTTGAGGGGCACTGAAGCTTTCTTT